Presented here are 14 T cell receptor beta chains from one specimen sequenced in a study of blood T cell repertoires in COVID-19. Clones were read by immunoSEQ multiplex PCR, and TCRdb kept only the in-frame ones, dropping some. The table has 230,000 or so clones, around 80% seen once; the top ten hold 1.2% to 1.5%. Material: peripheral blood. The receptors shown here come from a woman aged 40 to 49 who had recovered from COVID-19.

In this sample, this clone turned up a few times. The rearrangement links TRBV6-5 to TRBJ1-1; D remains unclear. Per germline, CDR1 MNHEY and CDR2 SVGAGI. Trimming took 0 bases from V and 1 from J, leaving 3 bases between them. There are 13 residues in the CDR3. The chain's CDR3 is CASSYSQNTEAFF. As DNA, the CDR3 is TGTGCCAGCAGTTACTCACAGAACACTGAAGCTTTCTTT.

With respect to this clone: This specimen includes other DNA sequences encoding the same CDR3. The V and J genes are TRBV20-1 and TRBJ2-5; D call uncertain. Trimming left V 6 bases short and J 2 bases short, with 4 bases between. CDR1 is DFQATT, CDR2 SNEGSKA, per germline (reference sequence). The CDR3 is made up of 10 amino acids. CDR3 sequence (DNA): TGCAGTGCCAGGCAAGAGACCCAGTACTTC. It encodes CSARQETQYF.

This clone occurred a few times. V usage is TRBV19 and J usage is TRBJ2-3, with 9 positions matching TRBD1. The junction had 10 bases not matched to a gene; V was cut back by 4 bases and J by 5 bases. CDR3 length: 16 amino acids. CDR1 is LNHDA and CDR2 is SQIVND in the germline V gene (reference sequence). In DNA, the CDR3 is TGTGCCAGTAGTAACGGACAGGGGAAGGGGTTAGATACGCAGTATTTT. This translates into CASSNGQGKGLDTQYF.

This chain connects TRBV5-8 to TRBJ1-2; TRBD1 matches 8 bases. J lost 4 bases, V lost 3 bases, and 2 bases had no gene match. The germline V gene encodes CDR1 SGHTS and CDR2 YDEGEE. This CDR3 contains 13 residues. In DNA form, the CDR3 reads TGTGCCAGCAGCTGGGGACAGGTCTATGGCTACACCTTC. This codes for CASSWGQVYGYTF.

The chain links TRBV14 to TRBJ2-7; the D is unclear. Germline CDR1 SGHDN, CDR2 FVKESK. Trimming removed 4 bases from V and 0 bases from J, with 10 bases in between. This CDR3 is built from 14 residues. CDR3 coding DNA: TGTGCCAGCAGCCCACTTCGCGGCTCCTACGAGCAGTACTTC. Its translation: CASSPLRGSYEQYF.

The J gene is TRBJ2-3, the V gene TRBV4-3, with TRBD2 matching over 11 bases. The V gene's germline CDR1 is LGHNA and CDR2 YSLEER. V gave up 4 bases and J gave up 3 bases; unmatched junction bases: 9. This CDR3 spans 17 amino acids. The CDR3 nucleotides are TGCGCCAGCAGCCCGAACCCCACTAGCGGGGGAACAGATACGCAGTATTTT. This gives the protein CASSPNPTSGGTDTQYF.

The V gene is TRBV5-1, the J gene TRBJ2-7; TRBD1 agrees at 7 bases. Losses at the gene ends were 4 bases for V and 9 bases for J; bases not matched to a gene: 10. CDR3 length equals 13 residues. The V gene's germline CDR1 is SGHRS and CDR2 YFSETQ. The CDR3 coding sequence is TGCGCCAGCAGCATCAGACAGGGTCCTAGGCAGTACTTC. As protein: CASSIRQGPRQYF. Supplemented by reference TRBV5-1 and TRBJ2-7, the full variable domain reads KAGVTQTPRYLIKTRGQQVTLSCSPISGHRSVSWYQQTPGQGLQFLFEYFSETQRNKGNFPGRFSGRQFSNSRSEMNVSTLELGDSALYLCASSIRQGPRQYFGPGTRLTVT.

This clone has only a few counts. This chain joins TRBV10-1 and TRBJ1-2; D unresolved. The CDR3 loop spans 14 amino acids. Trimming removed 3 bases at V and 2 bases at J, with 10 bases between. In germline, CDR1 is WNHNN, CDR2 SYGVQD (reference sequence). The CDR3 DNA follows: TGCGCCAGCAGTGATGCGGGGAAGAACTATGGCTACACCTTC. Translation: CASSDAGKNYGYTF.

The chain uses TRBV6-2 or TRBV6-3 and TRBJ2-7, with a tentative D call TRBD1 (5 bases). Trimming shortened V by 0 bases and J by 6 bases, and 12 bases separated the two germline ends. The CDR3 runs to 14 residues. Looked up from germline, CDR1 is MNHEY and CDR2 is SVGEGT. This CDR3 is CASSYSGQGSEQYF. Here the CDR3 DNA reads TGTGCCAGCAGTTACTCGGGGCAAGGTAGCGAGCAGTACTTC.

The genes are TRBV30 and TRBJ1-2; 8 bases map to TRBD1. Germline V gene sequence: CDR1 GTSNPN, CDR2 SVGIG (reference sequence). The CDR3 sequence is 13 residues long. J was trimmed by 7 bases and V by 2 bases; bases with no gene match: 6. CDR3 amino acids: CAWSPQGAGGYTF. For the CDR3, the DNA is TGTGCCTGGAGTCCTCAGGGGGCGGGTGGCTACACCTTC. Together with reference TRBV30 and TRBJ1-2, the CDR3 gives the full variable domain: SQTIHQWPATLVQPVGSPLSLECTVEGTSNPNLYWYRQAAGRGLQLLFYSVGIGQISSEVPQNLSASRPQDRQFILSSKKLLLSDSGFYLCAWSPQGAGGYTFGSGTRLTVV.

The chain uses TRBV19 and TRBJ1-4; maybe TRBD1 (6 bases). CDR3 length: 14 amino acids. Trimming cost V 3 bases and J 5 bases, with 10 bases left between them. Germline CDR1 LNHDA, CDR2 SQIVND (reference sequence). CDR3 in amino acids: CASSMGQGNEKLFF. CDR3 sequence (DNA): TGTGCCAGTAGTATGGGCCAGGGGAATGAAAAACTGTTTTTT. Drawing the rest from reference TRBV19 and TRBJ1-4, the complete variable domain is DGGITQSPKYLFRKEGQNVTLSCEQNLNHDAMYWYRQDPGQGLRLIYYSQIVNDFQKGDIAEGYSVSREKKESFPLTVTSAQKNPTAFYLCASSMGQGNEKLFFGSGTQLSVL.

V and J are TRBV27 and TRBJ2-5; 7 bases are a match to TRBD1. The CDR3 covers 17 residues. V trimming: 5 bases; J trimming: 3 bases; junction bases outside the gene matches: 15. Germline-derived CDR1 and CDR2 are MNHEY and SMNVEV (reference sequence). The CDR3 region has the DNA TGTGCCAGCAGTCAAGCCTTTCCGGGACAGCTGAAAGAGACCCAGTACTTC. Protein sequence: CASSQAFPGQLKETQYF.

This chain connects TRBV12-3 or TRBV12-4 to TRBJ2-3; possible D gene TRBD2, 5 bases. This CDR3 has 13 residues. Trimming stripped 2 bases from V and 4 bases from J, with 7 bases between. CDR3 region: CASSLSGSDTQYF. CDR3 nucleotide sequence: TGTGCCAGCAGTTTAAGCGGATCAGATACGCAGTATTTT.

This chain links TRBV5-1 with TRBJ2-1, with 9 positions matching TRBD2. Trimming cost V 8 bases and J 6 bases; bases outside gene matches: 12. The CDR3 totals 15 residues. The germline V gene has CDR1 SGHRS and CDR2 YFSETQ. The CDR3: CASGRVAGASNEQFF. CDR3 bases: TGCGCCAGTGGACGGGTAGCGGGGGCGTCCAATGAGCAGTTCTTC.